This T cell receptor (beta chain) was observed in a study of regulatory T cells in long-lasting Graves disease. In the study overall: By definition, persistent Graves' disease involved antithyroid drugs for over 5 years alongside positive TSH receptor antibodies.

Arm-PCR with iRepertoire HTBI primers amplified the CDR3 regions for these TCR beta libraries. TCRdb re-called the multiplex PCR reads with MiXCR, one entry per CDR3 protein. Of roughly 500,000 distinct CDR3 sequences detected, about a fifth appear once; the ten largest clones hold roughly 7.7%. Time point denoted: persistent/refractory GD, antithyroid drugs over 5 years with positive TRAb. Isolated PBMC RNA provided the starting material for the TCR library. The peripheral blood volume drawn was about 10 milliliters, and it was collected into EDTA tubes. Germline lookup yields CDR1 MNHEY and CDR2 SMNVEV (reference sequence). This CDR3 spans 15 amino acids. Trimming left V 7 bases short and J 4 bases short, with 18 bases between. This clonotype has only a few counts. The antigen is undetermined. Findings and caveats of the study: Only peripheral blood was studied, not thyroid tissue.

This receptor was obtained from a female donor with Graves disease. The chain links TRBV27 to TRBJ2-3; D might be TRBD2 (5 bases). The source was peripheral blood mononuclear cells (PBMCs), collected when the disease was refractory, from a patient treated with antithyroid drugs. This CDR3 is CASMKQMASSDTQYF. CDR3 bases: TGTGCCAGCATGAAGCAAATGGCTAGCTCAGATACGCAGTATTTT.